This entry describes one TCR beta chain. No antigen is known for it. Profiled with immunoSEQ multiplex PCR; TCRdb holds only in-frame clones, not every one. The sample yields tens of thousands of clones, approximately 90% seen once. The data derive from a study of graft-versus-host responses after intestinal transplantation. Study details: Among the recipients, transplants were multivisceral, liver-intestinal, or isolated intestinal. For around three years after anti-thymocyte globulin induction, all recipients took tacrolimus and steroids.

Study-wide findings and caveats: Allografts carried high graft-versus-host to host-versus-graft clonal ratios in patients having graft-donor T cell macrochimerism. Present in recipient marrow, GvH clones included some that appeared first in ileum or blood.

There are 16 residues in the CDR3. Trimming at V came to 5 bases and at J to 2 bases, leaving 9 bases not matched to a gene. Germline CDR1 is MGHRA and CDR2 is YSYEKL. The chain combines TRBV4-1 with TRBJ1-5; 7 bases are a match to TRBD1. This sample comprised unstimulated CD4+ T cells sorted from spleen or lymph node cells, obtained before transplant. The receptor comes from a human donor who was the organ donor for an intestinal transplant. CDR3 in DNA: TGCGCCAGCAGCGACCCAGGGGGGCGAGGCAATCAGCCCCAGCATTTT. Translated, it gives CASSDPGGRGNQPQHF.